Listed below are T cell receptor beta chains from one sample, sequenced in a study of radiotherapy plus CTLA-4 blockade in lung cancer. The repertoire was sequenced with immunoSEQ multiplex PCR; TCRdb's copy has only in-frame clones and lacks some. The sample includes roughly 50,000 clones, roughly three quarters of them seen just once. The starting material was peripheral blood, obtained from a patient treated with radiotherapy plus ipilimumab. Receptors were obtained from a human donor with non-small cell lung cancer who had stable disease on radiotherapy plus ipilimumab. The CDR3 runs from the conserved cysteine through the conserved F or W.

CASSVAYHPRQGDHGYTF,TRBV9
CASSVGGGPNQPQHF,TRBV9
CASSEGLGGYTF,TRBV6-1
CAYLDVDGAFF,TRBV2
CASSSGLAGGVEQFF,TRBV27
CASSRYGTGSNTGELFF,TRBV6-4
CASSAGEKTEAFF,TRBV6-1
CASSLPTSGGYNEQFF,TRBV5-1
CASSPPDRSRNTEAFF,TRBV18
CSVGQGLTDTQYF,TRBV29-1
CASSLEGGFWTEAFF,TRBV7-6
CASSLSQRNTEAFF,TRBV5-5
CAWSRPYEQYF,TRBV30
CASSQVGRAYTEAFF,TRBV14
CASSLAGGQETQYF,TRBV5-1
CASSVGLWDRANYGYTF,TRBV9
CASRVGQGAEAFF,TRBV19
CASSPGQGGDTIYF,TRBV5-1
CASSPRDSPFTDTQYF,TRBV9
CATGGVGEAFF,TRBV6-5
CASSISAEAFF,TRBV19
CASSSGHTDSGANVLTF,TRBV5-1
CASSSGGNYNEQFF,TRBV5-4
CASSYSTSGVGEQFF,TRBV6-5
CASRLAPLGSPLHF,TRBV4-2
CASSSPVPGTGGYNEQFF,TRBV9
CASSAGQGVLNTEAFF,TRBV9
CASSGQPNTEAFF,TRBV18
CASSQDAGTETQYF,TRBV4-1
CASSLYTGTGAEAFF,TRBV7-2
CASSSVGFYGYTF,TRBV28
CASSPIRADTQYF,TRBV18
CASSPGLAGGRDIQYF,TRBV4-1
CASSLKDRGNTEAFF,TRBV7-9
CASSLGQGNSNQPQHF,TRBV2
CAISDPHGDPKYF,TRBV10-3
CASSRTGGMWNGANVLTF,TRBV27
CASSGGQGFTIYF,TRBV28
CASSQDLAVGELFF,TRBV14
CASAPSPLGGQGAARSSGANVLTF,TRBV18
CASSLVTGGFYGYTF,TRBV27
CASSYRGGGYTF,TRBV6-6
CASSLEASGGYEQYF,TRBV5-1
CASSPGQGAPFGYTF,TRBV2
CASSLGAGTGTAFF,TRBV7-2
CASSVDLNSNQPQHF,TRBV9
CASSYSGGPREKLFF,TRBV6-5
CASSPGTGGYEQYF,TRBV18
CASSLMGGPGEKLFF,TRBV5-5
CASSSPSGGSHNEQFF,TRBV6-5
CASVRQAGTNEKLFF,TRBV7-2
CASAGAVVDYGYTF,TRBV2
CASNAGQGKETQYF,TRBV28
CASSSRPAGDGTEAFF,TRBV7-8